This T cell receptor (beta chain) appears in the sequencing data of a study of T cells in Graves' hyperthyroidism and ophthalmopathy. CDR3 length: 17 residues. Germline assignment: CDR1 DFQATT and CDR2 SNEGSKA (reference sequence). Trimming took 5 bases from V and 5 from J; bases not matched to a gene: 8. This clonotype has at least ten counts. Its antigen is as yet unknown. Overall study findings and caveats: A model using 13 V-J features told ophthalmopathy apart from stable hyperthyroidism.

Amplified TCR beta CDR3 regions came from RNA transcripts. In the first-round RT-PCR of the TCR CDR3, the HTBI primer set was used. A single record per CDR3 protein comes from TCRdb applying MiXCR to the multiplex PCR reads. The sample includes 500,000 to 650,000 distinct CDR3 sequences, 12% to 15% of them seen just once. The diagnostic basis comprised clinical symptoms, serum thyroxine and TRAb, thyroid ultrasound and orbital computed tomography. Fresh 10 ml peripheral blood yielded PBMCs. The receptor's source is a woman in her 40s with Graves' hyperthyroidism. The source material was blood. V is TRBV20-1 and J is TRBJ2-2; 16 bases align to TRBD2. The CDR3 loop is CSAPSGTSGRATGELFF. CDR3 nucleotides: TGCAGTGCTCCCTCCGGGACTAGCGGGAGGGCTACCGGGGAGCTGTTTTTT.